This paragraph covers one T cell receptor beta chain sequence. Its target is not known. These data are taken from a study of blood T cells in healthy people across ages. Study conclusions and caveats: Expanded clonotype shifts may have been confounded, as the donors had an unknown CMV status. Correlation between TCR beta diversity and naive T cell percentage was strong.

Combining a sample-barcoded 5' primer with a J-beta primer mix, a second PCR ran for roughly 7 to 11 cycles. TCRdb reanalysed the 5' RACE reads using MiXCR and keeps one entry per CDR3 protein. The sample yields 700,000 to 850,000 distinct CDR3 sequences, about 55% seen once. PBMCs numbering at least 6.5 million were isolated per sample. V lost 6 bases and J lost 3; bases outside the gene matches: 3. CDR1 is MNHEY and CDR2 is SMNVEV in the germline V gene (reference sequence). The CDR3 loop spans 13 amino acids. This TCR was sampled from an elderly man in good health. Sequencing was carried out using blood. The chain employs TRBV27 and TRBJ1-2; 8 nucleotides match TRBD1. The CDR3 here is CASRLQGDYGYTF. CDR3 DNA sequence: TGTGCCAGCAGACTACAGGGGGACTATGGCTACACCTTC.